This T cell receptor beta chain was captured in a study of T cell responses to AZD1222 COVID-19 vaccine. The repertoire was sequenced with immunoSEQ multiplex PCR; TCRdb's copy has only in-frame clones and lacks some. The table lists 90,000 to 130,000 clones, under 95% of them singletons, with roughly 7% in the top ten. Overall study results and limits: Distributed over spike, vaccine-associated CD4 TCRs predominated at 160-218 and 743-854.

Regarding this clone: What it binds is unknown.

Germline-derived CDR1 and CDR2 are LGHDT and YNNKEL (reference sequence). The junction had 3 bases not matched to a gene; V was cut back by 3 bases and J by 2 bases. This CDR3 is 18 amino acids long. The origin of this receptor is an adult in good health. The sequencing here drew on peripheral blood, taken on day 0 of AZD1222 vaccination. J is TRBJ2-2 and V is TRBV3-1 (or the pseudogene TRBV3-2); 16 bases map to TRBD2. CDR3 DNA sequence: TGTGCCAGCAGCCAGGGACTAGCGGGGGGGCCTAACACCGGGGAGCTGTTTTTT. The encoded protein is CASSQGLAGGPNTGELFF.